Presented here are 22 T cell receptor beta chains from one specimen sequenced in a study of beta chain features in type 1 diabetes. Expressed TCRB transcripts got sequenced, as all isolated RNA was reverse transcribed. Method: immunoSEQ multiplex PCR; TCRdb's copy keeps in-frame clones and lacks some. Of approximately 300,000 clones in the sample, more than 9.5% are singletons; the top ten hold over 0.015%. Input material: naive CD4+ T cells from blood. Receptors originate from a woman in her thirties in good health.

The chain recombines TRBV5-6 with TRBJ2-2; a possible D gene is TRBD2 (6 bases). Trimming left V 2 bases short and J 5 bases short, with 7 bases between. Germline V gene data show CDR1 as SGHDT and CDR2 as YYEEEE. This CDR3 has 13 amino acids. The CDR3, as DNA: TGTGCCAGCAGCTTCCGGGGGACCGGGGAGCTGTTTTTT. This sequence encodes CASSFRGTGELFF.

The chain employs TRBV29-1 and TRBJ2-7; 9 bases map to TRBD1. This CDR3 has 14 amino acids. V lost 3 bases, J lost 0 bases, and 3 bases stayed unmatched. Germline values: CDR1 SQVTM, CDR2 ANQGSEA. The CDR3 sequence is CSVEAGQGSYEQYF. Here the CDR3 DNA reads TGCAGCGTTGAGGCGGGACAGGGCTCCTACGAGCAGTACTTC.

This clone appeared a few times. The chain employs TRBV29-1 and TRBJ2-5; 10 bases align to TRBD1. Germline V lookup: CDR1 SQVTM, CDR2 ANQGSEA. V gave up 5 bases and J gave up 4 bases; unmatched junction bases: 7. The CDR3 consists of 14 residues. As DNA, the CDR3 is TGCAGCGTTCCGGGACAGGGGCTTTTAGAGACCCAGTACTTC. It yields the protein CSVPGQGLLETQYF.

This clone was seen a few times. For the CDR3, the DNA is TGTGCCAGCAGCCCGGGGGTAATGGGCAATCAGCCCCAGCATTTT. This gives the protein CASSPGVMGNQPQHF. The genes are TRBV7-2 and TRBJ1-5; TRBD1 might be the D (5 bases). This CDR3 has 15 amino acids. The V gene lost 5 bases and the J gene lost 2 bases, with 13 bases spanning the gap. Germline-derived CDR1 and CDR2 are SGHTA and FQGNSA.

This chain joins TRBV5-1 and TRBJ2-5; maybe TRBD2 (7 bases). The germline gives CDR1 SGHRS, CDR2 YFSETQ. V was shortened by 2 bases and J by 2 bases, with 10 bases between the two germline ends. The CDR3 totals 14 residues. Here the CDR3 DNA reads TGCGCCAGCAGCTTCGAGGGGGGGCAAGAGACCCAGTACTTC. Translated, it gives CASSFEGGQETQYF. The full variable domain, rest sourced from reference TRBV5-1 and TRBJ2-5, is KAGVTQTPRYLIKTRGQQVTLSCSPISGHRSVSWYQQTPGQGLQFLFEYFSETQRNKGNFPGRFSGRQFSNSRSEMNVSTLELGDSALYLCASSFEGGQETQYFGPGTRLLVL.

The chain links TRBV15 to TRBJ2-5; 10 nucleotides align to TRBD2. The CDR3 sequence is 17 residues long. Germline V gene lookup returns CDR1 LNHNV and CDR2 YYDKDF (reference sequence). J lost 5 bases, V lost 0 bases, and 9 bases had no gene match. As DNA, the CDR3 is TGTGCCACCAGCAGAGAAATGGGGCTAGCGGGAGTGGAGACCCAGTACTTC. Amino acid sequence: CATSREMGLAGVETQYF.

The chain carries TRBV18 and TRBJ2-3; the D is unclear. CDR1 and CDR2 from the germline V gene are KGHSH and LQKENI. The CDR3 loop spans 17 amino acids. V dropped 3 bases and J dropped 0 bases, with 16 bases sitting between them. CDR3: CASSPGIARSSTDTQYF. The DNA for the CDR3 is TGTGCCAGCTCACCTGGAATAGCCCGATCTAGCACAGATACGCAGTATTTT.

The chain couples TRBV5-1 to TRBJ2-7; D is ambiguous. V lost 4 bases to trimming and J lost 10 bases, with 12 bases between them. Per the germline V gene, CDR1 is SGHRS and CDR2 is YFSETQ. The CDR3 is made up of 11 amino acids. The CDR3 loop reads CASSPEEGQYF. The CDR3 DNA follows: TGCGCCAGCAGCCCCGAGGAAGGCCAGTACTTC.

The CDR3 DNA follows: TGTGCCAGCAGAGCCAATCTCCCTTACGAGCAGTACTTC. This codes for CASRANLPYEQYF. The genes are TRBV2 and TRBJ2-7, with unresolved D. The V end lost 6 bases, the J end lost 4 bases, and 13 bases lay between the germline ends. The V gene's germline CDR1 is SNHLY and CDR2 FYNNEI. The CDR3 spans 13 residues. The whole variable domain, filled in from reference TRBV2 and TRBJ2-7, reads EPEVTQTPSHQVTQMGQEVILRCVPISNHLYFYWYRQILGQKVEFLVSFYNNEISEKSEIFDDQFSVERPDGSNFTLKIRSTKLEDSAMYFCASRANLPYEQYFGPGTRLTVT.

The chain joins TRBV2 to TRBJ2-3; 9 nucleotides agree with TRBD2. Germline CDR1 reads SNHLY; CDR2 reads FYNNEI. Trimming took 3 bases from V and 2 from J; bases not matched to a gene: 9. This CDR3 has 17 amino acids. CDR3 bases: TGTGCCAGCAGTGATGGAACTAGCGGGCGGTACACAGATACGCAGTATTTT. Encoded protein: CASSDGTSGRYTDTQYF.

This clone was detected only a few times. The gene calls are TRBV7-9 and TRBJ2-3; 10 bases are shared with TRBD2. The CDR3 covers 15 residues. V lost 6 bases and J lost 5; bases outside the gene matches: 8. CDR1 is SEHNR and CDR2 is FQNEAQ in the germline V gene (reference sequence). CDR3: CASRQLAGVGDTQYF. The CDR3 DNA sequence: TGTGCCAGCAGGCAGCTAGCGGGAGTTGGAGATACGCAGTATTTT.

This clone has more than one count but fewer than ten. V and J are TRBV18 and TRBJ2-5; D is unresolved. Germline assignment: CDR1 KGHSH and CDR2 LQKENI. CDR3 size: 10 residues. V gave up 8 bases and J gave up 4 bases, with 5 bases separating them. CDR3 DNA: TGTGCCAGCGCGTCAGAGACCCAGTACTTC. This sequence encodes CASASETQYF. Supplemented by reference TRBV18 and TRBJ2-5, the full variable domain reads NAGVMQNPRHLVRRRGQEARLRCSPMKGHSHVYWYRQLPEEGLKFMVYLQKENIIDESGMPKERFSAEFPKEGPSILRIQQVVRGDSAAYFCASASETQYFGPGTRLLVL.

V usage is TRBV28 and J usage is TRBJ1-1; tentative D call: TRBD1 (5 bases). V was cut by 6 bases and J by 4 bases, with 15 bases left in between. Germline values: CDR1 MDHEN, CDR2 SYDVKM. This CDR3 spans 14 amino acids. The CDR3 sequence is CASSSRVWGTEAFF. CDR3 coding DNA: TGTGCCAGCAGCTCCAGGGTTTGGGGCACTGAAGCTTTCTTT.

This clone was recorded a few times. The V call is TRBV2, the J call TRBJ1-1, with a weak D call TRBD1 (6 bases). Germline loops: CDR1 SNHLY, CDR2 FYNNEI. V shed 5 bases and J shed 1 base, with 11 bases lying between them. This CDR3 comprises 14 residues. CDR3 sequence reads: CASSSGTPNTEAFF. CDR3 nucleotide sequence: TGTGCCAGCAGTTCCGGGACACCGAACACTGAAGCTTTCTTT.

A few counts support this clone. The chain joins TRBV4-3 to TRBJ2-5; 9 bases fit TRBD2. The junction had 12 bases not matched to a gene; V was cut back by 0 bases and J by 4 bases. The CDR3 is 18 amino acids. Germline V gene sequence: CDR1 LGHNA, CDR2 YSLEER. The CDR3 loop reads CASSQEIAGGPVVETQYF. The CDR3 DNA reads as TGCGCCAGCAGCCAAGAAATCGCGGGAGGGCCGGTGGTAGAGACCCAGTACTTC.

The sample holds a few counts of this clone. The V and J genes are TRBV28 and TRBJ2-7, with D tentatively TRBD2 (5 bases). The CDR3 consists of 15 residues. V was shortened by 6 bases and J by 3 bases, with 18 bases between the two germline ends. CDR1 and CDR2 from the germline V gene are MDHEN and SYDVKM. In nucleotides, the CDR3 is TGTGCCAGCAGGCCTCGGACTGGCGGTTACTACGAGCAGTACTTC. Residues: CASRPRTGGYYEQYF.

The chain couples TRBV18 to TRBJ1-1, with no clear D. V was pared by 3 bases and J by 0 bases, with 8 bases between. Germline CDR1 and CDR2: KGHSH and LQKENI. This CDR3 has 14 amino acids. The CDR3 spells CASSPRDLNTEAFF. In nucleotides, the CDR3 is TGTGCCAGCTCACCCCGGGATTTGAACACTGAAGCTTTCTTT.

For the CDR3, the DNA is TGTGCCAGCAGCCCTAGGGACACGGGGGGGAAGAACACTGAAGCTTTCTTT. Translated: CASSPRDTGGKNTEAFF. The rearrangement uses TRBV7-9 and TRBJ1-1; D may be TRBD1 (6 bases). This CDR3 spans 17 amino acids. CDR1 is SEHNR, CDR2 FQNEAQ, per germline (reference sequence). V was clipped by 5 bases and J by 1 base, with 20 bases between them.

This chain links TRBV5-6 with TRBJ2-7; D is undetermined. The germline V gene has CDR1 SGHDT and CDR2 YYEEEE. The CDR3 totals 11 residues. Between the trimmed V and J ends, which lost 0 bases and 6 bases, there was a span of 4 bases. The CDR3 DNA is TGTGCCAGCAGCTTGGTAGCCGAGCAGTACTTC. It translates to CASSLVAEQYF.

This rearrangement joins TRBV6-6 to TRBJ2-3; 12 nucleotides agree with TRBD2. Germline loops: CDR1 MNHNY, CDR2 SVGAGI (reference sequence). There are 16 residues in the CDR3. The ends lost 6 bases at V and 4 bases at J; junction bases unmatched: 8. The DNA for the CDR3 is TGTGCCAGCAGCCCATCTAGCGGGAGGGCGGCAGATACGCAGTATTTT. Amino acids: CASSPSSGRAADTQYF.

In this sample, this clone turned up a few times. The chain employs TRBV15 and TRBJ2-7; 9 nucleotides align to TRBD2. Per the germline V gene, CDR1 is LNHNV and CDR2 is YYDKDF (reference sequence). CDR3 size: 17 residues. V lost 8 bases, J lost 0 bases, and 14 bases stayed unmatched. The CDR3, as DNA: TGTGCCACCTCTCGGACAGCGGGAGGTATGAGCTCCTACGAGCAGTACTTC. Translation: CATSRTAGGMSSYEQYF.

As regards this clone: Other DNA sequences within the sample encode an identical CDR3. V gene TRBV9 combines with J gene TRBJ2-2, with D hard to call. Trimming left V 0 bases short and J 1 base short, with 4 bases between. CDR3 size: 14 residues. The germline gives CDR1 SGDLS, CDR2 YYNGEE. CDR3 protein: CASSVVLNTGELFF. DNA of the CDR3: TGTGCCAGCAGCGTAGTCCTGAACACCGGGGAGCTGTTTTTT.